This record concerns one TCR beta chain sequence. Antigen specificity is unknown. CD4+ cells yielded CD45RA+ naive and CD45RA-negative memory subsets. As handled by the study authors: ImmunoSEQ supplied junction-only sequences lacking quality scores, so filtering was different. Measured with immunoSEQ multiplex PCR; TCRdb has only the in-frame clones, and not every one. V and J calls and clone size are copied from that table; D and trimming were computed from the DNA. The table has roughly 1,500,000 clones, about 98% seen once. V was cut by 7 bases and J by 6 bases, with 20 bases left in between. CDR3 length: 15 residues. CDR1 and CDR2 from the germline V gene are SGHRS and YFSETQ. This record belongs to a study of shared clonotypes between healthy human individuals. Overall study findings and caveats: Estimated richness values were generally larger in naive subsets than in memory subsets. Rarefaction demonstrated incomplete sorted-subset sequencing despite large depth.

This rearrangement joins TRBV5-1 to TRBJ2-1; possibly TRBD1 or TRBD2 for D (6 bases each). Sample: naive CD4+ T cells sorted from blood. Subset: CD45RA+ positively selected. This receptor was obtained from a man aged 25 to 40 in good health. The chain's CDR3 is CASQSGAVGPNEQFF. CDR3 DNA sequence: TGCGCCAGCCAATCGGGGGCCGTAGGGCCCAATGAGCAGTTCTTC.